The entry that follows covers one TCR beta chain sequence. Its matching antigen is unknown. These data come from a study of T cell responses to AZD1222 COVID-19 vaccine. Study-level results: Clonal diversity may have been underestimated, and the donors were mostly white British, with more females than males. The breadth and depth of Spike-specific TCRs increased once two AZD1222 doses had been given. Reports say nearly half of spike-specific TCRs go after unmutated variant regions.

Trimming at V came to 6 bases and at J to 4 bases, leaving 3 bases not matched to a gene. The V gene's germline CDR1 is MNHEY and CDR2 SVGAGI. The CDR3 is 14 amino acids. The repertoire was sequenced with immunoSEQ multiplex PCR; TCRdb's copy has only in-frame clones and lacks some. The data hold about 200,000 clones, with over 85% observed a single time. Investigators merged groups given second doses at roughly 4 or roughly 12 weeks. The chain has TRBV6-5 and TRBJ2-3; TRBD2 matches at 11 bases. The origin of this receptor is an adult who received the AZD1222 COVID-19 vaccine. The sample consisted of peripheral blood, taken 28 days after the second AZD1222 dose. CDR3 coding DNA: TGTGCCAGCAGACCTAGCGGGGGGCCAGATACGCAGTATTTT. Encoded protein: CASRPSGGPDTQYF.